This record concerns one TCR beta chain sequence. This entry belongs to a study of blood T cell repertoires in COVID-19. Study overall: From the United States, Italy and Spain came samples of acute and convalescent COVID-19. T cells, B-cell-depleted T cells, or PBMCs provided the cDNA or gDNA that served as material.

A Seattle source enrolled patients during active infection and followed them longitudinally. Trimming cost V 2 bases and J 2 bases, with 15 bases left between them. The CDR3 has 16 amino acids. CDR1 and CDR2 from the germline V gene are SGHAT and FQNNGV. TCRdb's copy holds only in-frame clones and misses some; the assay was immunoSEQ multiplex PCR. The repertoire holds 250,000 to 300,000 clones, with about nine tenths as singletons. The J gene is TRBJ2-5, the V gene TRBV11-2; D is possibly TRBD2 (6 bases). Sequences were obtained from peripheral blood. The clonotype comes from a young woman with COVID-19, enrolled during active disease. The CDR3: CASSLFGGVGQETQYF. CDR3 DNA: TGTGCCAGCAGCTTATTCGGGGGAGTGGGGCAAGAGACCCAGTACTTC.